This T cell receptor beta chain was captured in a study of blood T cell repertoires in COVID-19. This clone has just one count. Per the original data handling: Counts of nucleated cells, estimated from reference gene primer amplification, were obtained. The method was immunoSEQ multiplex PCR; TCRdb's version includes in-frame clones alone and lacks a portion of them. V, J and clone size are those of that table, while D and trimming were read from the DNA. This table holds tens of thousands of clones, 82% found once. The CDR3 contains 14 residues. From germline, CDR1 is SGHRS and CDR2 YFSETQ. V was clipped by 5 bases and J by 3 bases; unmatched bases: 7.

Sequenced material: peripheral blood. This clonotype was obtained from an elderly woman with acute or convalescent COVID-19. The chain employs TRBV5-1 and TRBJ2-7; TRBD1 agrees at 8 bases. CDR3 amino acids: CASRSDRASYEQYF. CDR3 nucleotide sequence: TGCGCCAGCAGATCGGACAGGGCCAGCTACGAGCAGTACTTC.